This T cell receptor beta chain was observed in a study of blood T cells in healthy people across ages. This CDR3 has 14 residues. V lost 9 bases and J 7 bases, leaving 22 bases between the germline ends. The germline V gene encodes CDR1 SGHVS and CDR2 FNYEAQ. A note on this clonotype: Its antigen is currently unknown.

The study's findings and limits: Per million T cells, the diversity of TCR beta decreased roughly linearly as age advanced.

Together with a sample-barcoded 5' primer, a J-beta primer mix was included in a second PCR lasting roughly 6 to 12 cycles. Each CDR3 protein gets one entry after TCRdb re-called the 5' RACE reads with MiXCR. The data contain roughly 1,300,000 distinct CDR3 sequences, 59% of them singletons. Material for sequencing was blood. This rearrangement joins TRBV7-6 to TRBJ2-7; weak D call: TRBD1 (5 bases). This TCR was recovered from a young man in good health. This CDR3 is CAREMPGLSGEQYF. CDR3 DNA sequence: TGTGCCAGAGAAATGCCAGGGTTATCGGGTGAGCAGTACTTC.